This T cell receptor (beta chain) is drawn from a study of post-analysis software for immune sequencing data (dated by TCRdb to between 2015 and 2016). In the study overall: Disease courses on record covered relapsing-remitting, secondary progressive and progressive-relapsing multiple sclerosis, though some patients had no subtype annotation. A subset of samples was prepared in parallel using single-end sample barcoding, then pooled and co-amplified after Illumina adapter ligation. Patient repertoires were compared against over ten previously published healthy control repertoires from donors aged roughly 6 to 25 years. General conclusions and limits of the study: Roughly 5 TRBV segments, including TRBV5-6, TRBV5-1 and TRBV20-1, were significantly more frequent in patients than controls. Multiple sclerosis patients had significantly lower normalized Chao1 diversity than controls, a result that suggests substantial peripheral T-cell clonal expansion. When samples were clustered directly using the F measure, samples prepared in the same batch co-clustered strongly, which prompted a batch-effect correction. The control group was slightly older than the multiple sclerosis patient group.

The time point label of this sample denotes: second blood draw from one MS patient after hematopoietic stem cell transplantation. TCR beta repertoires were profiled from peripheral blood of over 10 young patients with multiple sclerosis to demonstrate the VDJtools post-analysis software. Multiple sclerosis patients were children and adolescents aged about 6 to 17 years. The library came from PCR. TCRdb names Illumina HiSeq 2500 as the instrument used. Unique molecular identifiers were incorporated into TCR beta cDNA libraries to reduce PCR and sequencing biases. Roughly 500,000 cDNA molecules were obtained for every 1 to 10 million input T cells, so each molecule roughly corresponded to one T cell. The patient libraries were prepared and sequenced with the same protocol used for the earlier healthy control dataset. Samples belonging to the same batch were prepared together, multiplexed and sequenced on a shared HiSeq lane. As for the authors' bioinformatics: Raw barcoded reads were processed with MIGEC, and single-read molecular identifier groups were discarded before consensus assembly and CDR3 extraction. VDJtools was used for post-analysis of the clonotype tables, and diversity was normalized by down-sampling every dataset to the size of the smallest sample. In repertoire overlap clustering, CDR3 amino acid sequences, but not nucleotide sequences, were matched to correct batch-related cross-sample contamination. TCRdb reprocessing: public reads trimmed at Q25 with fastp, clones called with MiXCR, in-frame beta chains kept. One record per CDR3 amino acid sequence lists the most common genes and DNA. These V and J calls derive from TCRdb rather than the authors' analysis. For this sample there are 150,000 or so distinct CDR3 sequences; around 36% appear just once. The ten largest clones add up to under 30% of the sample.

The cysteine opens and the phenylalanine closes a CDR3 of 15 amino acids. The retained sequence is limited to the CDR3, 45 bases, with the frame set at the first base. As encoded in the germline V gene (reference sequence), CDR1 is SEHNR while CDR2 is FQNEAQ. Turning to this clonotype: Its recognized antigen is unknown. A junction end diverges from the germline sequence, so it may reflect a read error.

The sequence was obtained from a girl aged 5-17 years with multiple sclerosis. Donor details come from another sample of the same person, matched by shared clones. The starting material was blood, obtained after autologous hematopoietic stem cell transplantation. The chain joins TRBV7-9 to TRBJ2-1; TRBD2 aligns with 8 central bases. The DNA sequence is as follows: TGTGCCAGCAGTTTAGAGGGACTAGTCAAAAATGAGCAGTTCTTC. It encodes CASSLEGLVKNEQFF.